This TCR beta chain was sequenced for a study of blood T cell repertoires in COVID-19. Study-wide background: The United States, Italy and Spain provided the acute and convalescent COVID-19 samples.

The CDR3 consists of 18 residues. TCRdb's table, derived via immunoSEQ multiplex PCR, lists solely in-frame clones and lacks some. In the table there are 300,000 to 350,000 clones, 80% to 90% of which are singletons. The sample consisted of PBMCs or T cells enriched from blood (not recorded which). This clonotype originated in a young woman who had recovered from COVID-19. The chain carries TRBV7-5 and TRBJ2-7; TRBD1 reflects the table's D call only, with no check against the DNA. TRBV7-5 counts as a pseudogene. DNA for the CDR3: TGTGTCAGAAGCTGCCCCTCGGCAGACAGGGGTCATGTCTACGAGCAGTACTTC. This translates into CVRSCPSADRGHVYEQYF.